This is a list of T cell receptor beta chains from one sample in a study of blood T cell repertoires in COVID-19. TCRdb's table, derived via immunoSEQ multiplex PCR, lists solely in-frame clones and lacks some. The data show some 200,000 clones, with roughly nine tenths seen just once and 0.78% held by the top ten. Material for sequencing was peripheral blood. The origin of the receptors is a woman in her seventies with acute or convalescent COVID-19. Both conserved end residues are part of each CDR3. The order of the fields is J gene, clone size, D gene, V gene, CDR3 protein, CDR3 DNA. A D gene is named only where the DNA matches it firmly. The size entry is marked missing in some rows and otherwise reads once, few, many or a size class.

j_gene: TRBJ2-2
abundance: .
d_gene: TRBD2
v_gene: TRBV6-2/TRBV6-3
CDR3aa: CASSHSGLAANTGELFF
CDR3nt: TGTGCCAGCAGTCACTCCGGACTAGCGGCGAACACCGGGGAGCTGTTTTTT

j_gene: TRBJ1-2
abundance: .
d_gene: .
v_gene: TRBV6-2/TRBV6-3
CDR3aa: CASTPSGGYGYTF
CDR3nt: TGTGCCAGCACCCCCTCCGGGGGGTATGGCTACACCTTC

j_gene: TRBJ2-1
abundance: .
d_gene: .
v_gene: TRBV13
CDR3aa: CASSFPQGDTYNEQFF
CDR3nt: TGTGCCAGCAGCTTCCCACAGGGTGACACCTACAATGAGCAGTTCTTC

j_gene: TRBJ2-5
abundance: .
d_gene: .
v_gene: TRBV19
CDR3aa: CASSTRLQGIETQYF
CDR3nt: TGTGCCAGTAGTACACGACTACAGGGAATTGAGACCCAGTACTTC

j_gene: TRBJ2-7
abundance: .
d_gene: TRBD2
v_gene: TRBV14
CDR3aa: CASSQGLADEQYF
CDR3nt: TGTGCCAGCAGCCAAGGACTAGCGGACGAGCAGTACTTC

j_gene: TRBJ2-2
abundance: .
d_gene: .
v_gene: TRBV9
CDR3aa: CASSVAPGTGELFF
CDR3nt: TGTGCCAGCAGCGTAGCCCCGGGAACCGGGGAGCTGTTTTTT

j_gene: TRBJ2-2
abundance: .
d_gene: TRBD1
v_gene: TRBV3-1/TRBV3-2
CDR3aa: CASSHGQGAGELFF
CDR3nt: TGTGCCAGCAGCCACGGGCAGGGGGCCGGGGAGCTGTTTTTT

j_gene: TRBJ1-2
abundance: .
d_gene: TRBD1
v_gene: TRBV12-3/TRBV12-4
CDR3aa: CASSKDRDYGYTF
CDR3nt: TGTGCCAGCAGTAAGGACAGGGACTATGGCTACACCTTC

j_gene: TRBJ2-2
abundance: .
d_gene: .
v_gene: TRBV23-1
CDR3aa: CASSHLRRAGRTGELFF
CDR3nt: TGCGCCAGCAGTCACCTTCGGCGCGCAGGTCGAACCGGGGAGCTGTTTTTT

j_gene: TRBJ1-1
abundance: .
d_gene: .
v_gene: TRBV5-4
CDR3aa: CASSGLETNTEAFF
CDR3nt: TGTGCCAGCAGCGGTCTAGAAACGAACACTGAAGCTTTCTTT

j_gene: TRBJ1-2
abundance: .
d_gene: TRBD1
v_gene: TRBV9
CDR3aa: CASRGTGRTNYGYTF
CDR3nt: TGTGCCAGCAGGGGGACAGGACGTACGAACTATGGCTACACCTTC

j_gene: TRBJ2-7
abundance: .
d_gene: TRBD1
v_gene: TRBV6-5
CDR3aa: CASSSGQGRWQYF
CDR3nt: TGTGCCAGCAGCAGCGGACAGGGCCGTTGGCAGTACTTC

j_gene: TRBJ2-1
abundance: .
d_gene: .
v_gene: TRBV19
CDR3aa: CASSTGTLRNEQFF
CDR3nt: TGTGCCAGTAGTACAGGGACTCTCAGAAATGAGCAGTTCTTC

j_gene: TRBJ1-1
abundance: .
d_gene: TRBD1
v_gene: TRBV19
CDR3aa: CASSLTGGTEAFF
CDR3nt: TGTGCCAGTAGTCTAACAGGGGGCACTGAAGCTTTCTTT

j_gene: TRBJ1-1
abundance: .
d_gene: .
v_gene: TRBV5-5
CDR3aa: CASSLLGAPAFF
CDR3nt: TGTGCCAGCAGCTTGTTGGGGGCCCCTGCTTTCTTT

j_gene: TRBJ1-1
abundance: once
d_gene: .
v_gene: TRBV19
CDR3aa: CASSIDRAQMNTEAFF
CDR3nt: TGTGCCAGTAGTATAGATCGTGCCCAGATGAACACTGAAGCTTTCTTT

j_gene: TRBJ1-2
abundance: few
d_gene: .
v_gene: TRBV9
CDR3aa: CASSAGGANYGYTF
CDR3nt: TGTGCCAGCAGCGCGGGGGGTGCTAACTATGGCTACACCTTC

j_gene: TRBJ2-2
abundance: .
d_gene: .
v_gene: TRBV6-1
CDR3aa: CASSGRQALNTGELFF
CDR3nt: TGTGCCAGCAGTGGGAGACAGGCCTTGAACACCGGGGAGCTGTTTTTT

j_gene: TRBJ2-2
abundance: .
d_gene: TRBD2
v_gene: TRBV5-4
CDR3aa: CASSFPGTRNTGELFF
CDR3nt: TGTGCCAGCAGCTTCCCCGGGACTAGAAACACCGGGGAGCTGTTTTTT

j_gene: TRBJ1-6
abundance: .
d_gene: .
v_gene: TRBV27
CDR3aa: CASSPRGGNSPLHF
CDR3nt: TGTGCCAGCAGCCCCAGGGGCGGCAATTCACCCCTCCACTTT

j_gene: TRBJ2-1
abundance: .
d_gene: TRBD2
v_gene: TRBV25-1
CDR3aa: CASSHLSGSSYNEQFF
CDR3nt: TGTGCCAGCAGTCACCTAAGCGGGAGCTCCTACAATGAGCAGTTCTTC

j_gene: TRBJ1-3
abundance: .
d_gene: .
v_gene: TRBV6-5
CDR3aa: CASSYGERASGNTIYF
CDR3nt: TGTGCCAGCAGTTACGGAGAAAGAGCCTCTGGAAACACCATATATTTT

j_gene: TRBJ2-6
abundance: once
d_gene: .
v_gene: TRBV14
CDR3aa: CASSQVGHLSSGANVLTF
CDR3nt: TGTGCCAGCAGCCAAGTGGGACACCTGAGCTCTGGGGCCAACGTCCTGACTTTC

j_gene: TRBJ1-1
abundance: .
d_gene: .
v_gene: TRBV2
CDR3aa: CASSGRGSIPMNTEAFF
CDR3nt: TGTGCCAGCAGTGGTCGGGGGAGCATCCCCATGAACACTGAAGCTTTCTTT

j_gene: TRBJ2-5
abundance: .
d_gene: .
v_gene: TRBV5-4
CDR3aa: CASSSLRGETQYF
CDR3nt: TGTGCCAGCAGCTCCCTGAGGGGGGAGACCCAGTACTTC

j_gene: TRBJ1-1
abundance: .
d_gene: .
v_gene: TRBV19
CDR3aa: CASLGGRGWTEAFF
CDR3nt: TGTGCCAGCCTAGGTGGGCGAGGGTGGACTGAAGCTTTCTTT

j_gene: TRBJ2-4
abundance: .
d_gene: .
v_gene: TRBV6-1
CDR3aa: CASSEFLAKNIQYF
CDR3nt: TGTGCCAGCAGTGAATTCCTAGCCAAAAACATTCAGTACTTC

j_gene: TRBJ2-6
abundance: once
d_gene: TRBD1
v_gene: TRBV5-6
CDR3aa: CASSPRTGGASGANVLTF
CDR3nt: TGTGCCAGCAGCCCCCGGACAGGGGGCGCGTCTGGGGCCAACGTCCTGACTTTC

j_gene: TRBJ2-7
abundance: .
d_gene: .
v_gene: TRBV14
CDR3aa: CASSRQGRSSYEQYF
CDR3nt: TGTGCCAGCAGCCGCCAGGGCAGAAGCTCCTACGAGCAGTACTTC

j_gene: TRBJ2-1
abundance: .
d_gene: .
v_gene: TRBV14
CDR3aa: CASRPGLRNEQFF
CDR3nt: TGTGCCAGCAGGCCAGGGTTGCGGAATGAGCAGTTCTTC

j_gene: TRBJ2-7
abundance: .
d_gene: TRBD1
v_gene: TRBV5-1
CDR3aa: CASSLEDRGGNEQYF
CDR3nt: TGCGCCAGCAGCTTAGAGGACAGGGGTGGAAACGAGCAGTACTTC

j_gene: TRBJ1-4
abundance: .
d_gene: .
v_gene: TRBV11-2
CDR3aa: CASSLYGGEKLFF
CDR3nt: TGTGCCAGCAGCTTATACGGAGGCGAAAAACTGTTTTTT

j_gene: TRBJ2-7
abundance: .
d_gene: .
v_gene: TRBV6-5
CDR3aa: CASSADFVEQYF
CDR3nt: TGTGCCAGCAGCGCAGACTTTGTCGAGCAGTACTTC

j_gene: TRBJ2-2
abundance: .
d_gene: TRBD2
v_gene: TRBV14
CDR3aa: CASSILAGETGELFF
CDR3nt: TGTGCCAGCAGCATTCTAGCGGGAGAAACCGGGGAGCTGTTTTTT

j_gene: TRBJ2-2
abundance: .
d_gene: TRBD2
v_gene: TRBV24-1
CDR3aa: CATSDLASSGRESTGELFF
CDR3nt: TGTGCCACCAGTGATTTAGCGTCGAGCGGGAGAGAATCTACCGGGGAGCTGTTTTTT

j_gene: TRBJ2-1
abundance: .
d_gene: TRBD1
v_gene: TRBV6-2/TRBV6-3
CDR3aa: CASSYPLQQGGTYNEQFF
CDR3nt: TGTGCCAGCAGTTACCCCCTCCAACAGGGGGGAACCTACAATGAGCAGTTCTTC

j_gene: TRBJ1-1
abundance: .
d_gene: TRBD1
v_gene: TRBV5-1
CDR3aa: CASSLGWTGDRAFF
CDR3nt: TGCGCCAGCAGCTTGGGGTGGACAGGAGATAGAGCTTTCTTT

j_gene: TRBJ1-2
abundance: .
d_gene: TRBD1
v_gene: TRBV28
CDR3aa: CASSSGTVRYGYTF
CDR3nt: TGTGCCAGCAGTTCCGGGACAGTAAGATATGGCTACACCTTC

j_gene: TRBJ2-7
abundance: .
d_gene: TRBD1
v_gene: TRBV5-1
CDR3aa: CASKGQGKTYEQYF
CDR3nt: TGCGCCAGCAAGGGACAGGGTAAGACCTACGAGCAGTACTTC

j_gene: TRBJ2-5
abundance: .
d_gene: .
v_gene: TRBV18
CDR3aa: CASSPEAGFLASQYF
CDR3nt: TGTGCCAGCTCACCGGAGGCCGGGTTTTTGGCGTCCCAGTACTTC

j_gene: TRBJ1-1
abundance: .
d_gene: TRBD1
v_gene: TRBV2
CDR3aa: CASRGTGRNTEAFF
CDR3nt: TGTGCCAGCAGGGGGACAGGCCGGAACACTGAAGCTTTCTTT

j_gene: TRBJ1-3
abundance: .
d_gene: .
v_gene: TRBV9
CDR3aa: CASSVGSVSGNTIYF
CDR3nt: TGTGCCAGCAGCGTAGGGTCGGTCTCTGGAAACACCATATATTTT

j_gene: TRBJ2-5
abundance: .
d_gene: TRBD2
v_gene: TRBV28
CDR3aa: CASSLRAGKTGETQYF
CDR3nt: TGTGCCAGCAGTTTACGAGCGGGAAAGACGGGGGAGACCCAGTACTTC

j_gene: TRBJ1-5
abundance: .
d_gene: .
v_gene: TRBV28
CDR3aa: CASSFPTGQPQHF
CDR3nt: TGTGCCAGCAGTTTCCCGACGGGTCAGCCCCAGCATTTT

j_gene: TRBJ1-2
abundance: .
d_gene: TRBD1
v_gene: TRBV5-5
CDR3aa: CASSFPRDRGFYGYTF
CDR3nt: TGTGCCAGCAGCTTTCCCCGGGACAGGGGGTTCTATGGCTACACCTTC

j_gene: TRBJ2-1
abundance: .
d_gene: .
v_gene: TRBV7-8
CDR3aa: CASSSGIGNEQFF
CDR3nt: TGTGCCAGCAGCTCGGGGATCGGCAATGAGCAGTTCTTC

j_gene: TRBJ2-1
abundance: .
d_gene: .
v_gene: TRBV28
CDR3aa: CASNLPGLRGEQFF
CDR3nt: TGTGCCAGCAACCTACCCGGGCTAAGGGGCGAGCAGTTCTTC

j_gene: TRBJ1-1
abundance: .
d_gene: TRBD1
v_gene: TRBV9
CDR3aa: CASSPSYRGGTEAFF
CDR3nt: TGTGCCAGCAGCCCCTCCTACAGGGGAGGCACTGAAGCTTTCTTT